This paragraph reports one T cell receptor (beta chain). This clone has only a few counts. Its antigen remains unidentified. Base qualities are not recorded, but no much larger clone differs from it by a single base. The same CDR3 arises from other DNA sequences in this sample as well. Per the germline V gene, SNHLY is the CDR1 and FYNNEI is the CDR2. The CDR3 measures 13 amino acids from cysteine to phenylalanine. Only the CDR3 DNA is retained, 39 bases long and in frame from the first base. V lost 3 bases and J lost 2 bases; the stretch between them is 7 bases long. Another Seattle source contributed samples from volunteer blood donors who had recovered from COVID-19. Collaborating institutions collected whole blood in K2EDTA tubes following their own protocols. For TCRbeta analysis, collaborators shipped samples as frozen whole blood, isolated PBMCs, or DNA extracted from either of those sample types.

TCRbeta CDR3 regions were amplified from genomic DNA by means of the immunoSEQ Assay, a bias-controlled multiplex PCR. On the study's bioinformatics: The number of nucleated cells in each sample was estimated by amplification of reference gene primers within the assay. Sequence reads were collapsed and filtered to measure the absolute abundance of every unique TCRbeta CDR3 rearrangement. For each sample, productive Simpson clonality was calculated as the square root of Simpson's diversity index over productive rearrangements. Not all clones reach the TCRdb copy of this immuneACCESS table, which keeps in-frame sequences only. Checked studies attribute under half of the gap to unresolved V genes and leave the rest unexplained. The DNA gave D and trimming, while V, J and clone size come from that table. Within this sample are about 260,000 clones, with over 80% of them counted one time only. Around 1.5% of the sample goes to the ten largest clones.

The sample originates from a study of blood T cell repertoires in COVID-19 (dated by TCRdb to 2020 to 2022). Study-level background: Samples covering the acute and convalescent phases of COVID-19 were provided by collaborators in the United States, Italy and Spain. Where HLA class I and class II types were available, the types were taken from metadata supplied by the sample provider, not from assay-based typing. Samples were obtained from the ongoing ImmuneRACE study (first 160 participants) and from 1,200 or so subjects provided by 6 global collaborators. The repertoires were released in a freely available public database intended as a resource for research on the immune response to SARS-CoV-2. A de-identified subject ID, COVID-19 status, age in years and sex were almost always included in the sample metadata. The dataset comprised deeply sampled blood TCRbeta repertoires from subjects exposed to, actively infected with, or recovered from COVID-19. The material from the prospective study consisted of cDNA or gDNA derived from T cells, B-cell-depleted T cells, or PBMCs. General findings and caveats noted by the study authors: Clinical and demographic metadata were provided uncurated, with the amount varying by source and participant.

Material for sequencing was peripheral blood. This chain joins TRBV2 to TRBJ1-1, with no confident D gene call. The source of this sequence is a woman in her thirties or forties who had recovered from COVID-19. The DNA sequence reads TGTGCCAGCAGTGACGAGCGAAACACTGAAGCTTTCTTT. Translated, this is CASSDERNTEAFF.